Given below is one T cell receptor (beta chain) in context. The sample originates from a study of T cells after somatic rescue of genetic block. Germline V gene data show CDR1 as KGHSH and CDR2 as LQKENI. V dropped 1 base and J dropped 8; count of bases not matched to a gene: 5. The CDR3 spans 15 residues. Clones were sequenced by immunoSEQ multiplex PCR, and TCRdb holds only the in-frame ones, with some missing. The repertoire consists of 65,000 to 70,000 clones, with 85% to 95% occurring once and the leading ten covering about 2.9%. Source material: peripheral blood mononuclear cells (PBMCs). This rearrangement joins TRBV18 to TRBJ2-1, with 10 bases aligning to TRBD2. The receptor was isolated from a man aged 40-50 years. Here the CDR3 reads CASSPLAGGVHEQFF. The CDR3, as DNA: TGTGCCAGCTCACCACTAGCGGGGGGAGTCCATGAGCAGTTCTTC.